Listed below are T cell receptor beta chains from one sample, sequenced in a study of PD-1 blockade in classical Hodgkin lymphoma. Libraries were prepared by immunoSEQ multiplex PCR; TCRdb keeps only in-frame clonotypes and omits some of them. The repertoire holds approximately 70,000 clones, with 93% as singletons. The specimen was peripheral blood mononuclear cells (PBMCs). The receptor source for this set is a human donor with classical Hodgkin lymphoma. Both conserved end residues are part of each CDR3. The order of the fields is CDR3 DNA, CDR3 protein, D gene, J gene, V gene, clone size. A D gene is named only where the DNA matches it firmly. Rows may omit the clone size; those that give it use once, few, many or a size class.

CDR3 DNA: TGTGCCAGCAGCTTAGAGCCTAATTCACCCCTCCACTTT; CDR3 protein: CASSLEPNSPLHF; D gene: .; J gene: TRBJ1-6; V gene: TRBV11-2; clone size: .
CDR3 DNA: TGTGCCTGGAGTGAACAGGCCCCCTACGAGCAGTACTTC; CDR3 protein: CAWSEQAPYEQYF; D gene: .; J gene: TRBJ2-7; V gene: TRBV30; clone size: .
CDR3 DNA: TGTGCCAGAAGCTTGGGGGCCGGGGGCTCCTATAATTCACCCCTCCACTTT; CDR3 protein: CARSLGAGGSYNSPLHF; D gene: .; J gene: TRBJ1-6; V gene: TRBV7-5; clone size: .
CDR3 DNA: TGTGCCAGCACCTCCCTCCGCGACTTC; CDR3 protein: CASTSLRDF; D gene: .; J gene: TRBJ1-2; V gene: TRBV7-9; clone size: .
CDR3 DNA: TGTGCCAGCAGCTCCGATAGCAATCAGCCCCAGCATTTT; CDR3 protein: CASSSDSNQPQHF; D gene: .; J gene: TRBJ1-5; V gene: TRBV5-4; clone size: .
CDR3 DNA: TGTGCCAGCGCTCGAGTAGGGGACACTTTTTATGCCTATAATTCACCCCTCCACTTT; CDR3 protein: CASARVGDTFYAYNSPLHF; D gene: .; J gene: TRBJ1-6; V gene: TRBV21-1; clone size: .
CDR3 DNA: TGTGCCAGCAGCTTAGCAGAGGGGGTAGGCTACACCTTC; CDR3 protein: CASSLAEGVGYTF; D gene: .; J gene: TRBJ1-2; V gene: TRBV7-8; clone size: .
CDR3 DNA: TGCGCCAGCAGCCCAGCCTCTGGAAACACCATATATTTT; CDR3 protein: CASSPASGNTIYF; D gene: .; J gene: TRBJ1-3; V gene: TRBV5-1; clone size: .
CDR3 DNA: TGTGCCAGCGCCAGCGGAGGGGCGACTAATGAAAAACTGTTTTTT; CDR3 protein: CASASGGATNEKLFF; D gene: .; J gene: TRBJ1-4; V gene: TRBV28; clone size: .
CDR3 DNA: TGTGCCATCAGTTGGGATGCTTTTTCACCCCTCCACTTT; CDR3 protein: CAISWDAFSPLHF; D gene: .; J gene: TRBJ1-6; V gene: TRBV10-3; clone size: once